Below, 18 T cell receptor beta chains from the same sample are listed, as sequenced in a study of blood T cell repertoires in COVID-19. TCRdb's table, derived via immunoSEQ multiplex PCR, lists solely in-frame clones and lacks some. The sample lists 200,000 to 300,000 clones; over 90% were seen once. Sequencing was carried out using peripheral blood. The receptors originated from a man in his thirties or forties with COVID-19, enrolled during active disease.

This chain links TRBV11-3 with TRBJ1-1; D remains unclear. V lost 5 bases and J lost 4, with 14 bases in between. This CDR3 region has 14 residues. CDR1 is SGHNT, CDR2 YENEEA, per germline. The DNA for the CDR3 is TGTGCCAGCAGCCAGTCCGGGGTTAGCACTGAAGCTTTCTTT. Amino acids: CASSQSGVSTEAFF.

The V gene is TRBV6-1, the J gene TRBJ1-2; D possibly corresponds to TRBD1 (5 bases). CDR3 length equals 13 residues. V gave up 3 bases and J gave up 6 bases, with 11 bases separating them. CDR1 and CDR2 (germline): MNHNS, SASEGT. DNA of the CDR3: TGTGCCAGCAGTGACATTGGGGGGAATGGCTACACCTTC. Translation gives CASSDIGGNGYTF.

The rearrangement joins TRBV5-1 to TRBJ1-2; D unresolved. Germline V gene data show CDR1 as SGHRS and CDR2 as YFSETQ. This CDR3 contains 12 residues. The V gene lost 0 bases and the J gene lost 8 bases, with 8 bases spanning the gap. CDR3 residues: CASSLETGGYTF. The CDR3 nucleotides read TGCGCCAGCAGCTTGGAAACGGGGGGCTACACCTTC.

This clone is a singleton in its sample. V gene TRBV11-1 combines with J gene TRBJ2-7, with a weak D call TRBD1 (5 bases). From germline, CDR1 is SGHAT and CDR2 FQDESV (reference sequence). This CDR3 is 14 amino acids long. V gave up 5 bases and J gave up 1 base, with 12 bases separating them. This CDR3 reads CASSDLDKSYEQYF. DNA of the CDR3: TGTGCCAGCAGCGACTTGGACAAATCCTACGAGCAGTACTTC. The complete variable domain, with remaining parts taken from reference TRBV11-1 and TRBJ2-7, reads EAEVAQSPRYKITEKSQAVAFWCDPISGHATLYWYRQILGQGPELLVQFQDESVVDDSQLPKDRFSAERLKGVDSTLKIQPAELGDSAMYLCASSDLDKSYEQYFGPGTRLTVT.

The rearrangement joins TRBV30 to TRBJ1-3; TRBD1 matches 8 bases. With 1 base clipped from V and 4 bases from J, the junction kept 6 bases outside the gene matches. CDR1 and CDR2 from the germline V gene are GTSNPN and SVGIG (reference sequence). CDR3 length: 15 amino acids. CDR3 nucleotide sequence: TGTGCCTGGAGTGGGGGGACAGGAAAAGGAAACACCATATATTTT. Amino acid sequence: CAWSGGTGKGNTIYF.

This chain joins TRBV11-2 and TRBJ1-1; maybe TRBD1 (6 bases). Germline V gene sequence: CDR1 SGHAT, CDR2 FQNNGV. Deletions cut 2 bases from V and 2 bases from J, with 18 bases between. The CDR3 consists of 17 residues. CDR3 loop: CASSLRLHGQRNTEAFF. In DNA, the CDR3 is TGTGCCAGCAGCTTAAGGCTCCACGGACAGCGAAACACTGAAGCTTTCTTT. Together with reference TRBV11-2 and TRBJ1-1, the CDR3 gives the full variable domain: EAGVAQSPRYKIIEKRQSVAFWCNPISGHATLYWYQQILGQGPKLLIQFQNNGVVDDSQLPKDRFSAERLKGVDSTLKIQPAKLEDSAVYLCASSLRLHGQRNTEAFFGQGTRLTVV.

This clone was counted between two and nine times. The chain joins TRBV5-1 to TRBJ2-7, with D possibly matching TRBD1 (5 bases). There are 12 residues in the CDR3. In germline, CDR1 is SGHRS, CDR2 YFSETQ. V shed 4 bases and J shed 3 bases, with 8 bases lying between them. The CDR3 spells CASSEQGYEQYF. CDR3 coding DNA: TGCGCCAGCAGCGAGCAGGGCTACGAGCAGTACTTC.

This clone showed up just a few times. The gene calls are TRBV14 and TRBJ1-6; 9 bases align to TRBD1. The germline V gene has CDR1 SGHDN and CDR2 FVKESK. Losses at the gene ends were 4 bases for V and 6 bases for J; bases not matched to a gene: 7. The CDR3 consists of 16 residues. Here the CDR3 reads CASSPQTGGGNSPLHF. As DNA, the CDR3 is TGTGCCAGCAGCCCTCAGACAGGGGGAGGTAATTCACCCCTCCACTTT.

The chain joins TRBV9 to TRBJ2-3, with 14 nucleotides matching TRBD2. V was pared by 3 bases and J by 0 bases, with 3 bases of the junction left unmatched. CDR1 and CDR2 (germline): SGDLS, YYNGEE. This CDR3 has 17 residues. The DNA of the CDR3 is TGTGCCAGCAGCGGGACTAGCGGGGGGCTTAGCACAGATACGCAGTATTTT. Its protein product is CASSGTSGGLSTDTQYF.

This chain uses TRBV5-6 with TRBJ2-7; 9 bases align to TRBD1. Trimming removed 4 bases from V and 3 bases from J; junction bases left unmatched: 5. The CDR3 covers 14 residues. Germline V gene sequence: CDR1 SGHDT, CDR2 YYEEEE. The CDR3, as DNA: TGTGCCAGCAGCCCCTCGGGACAGGGCTACGAGCAGTACTTC. It specifies CASSPSGQGYEQYF.

The rearrangement links TRBV2 to TRBJ2-2, with D perhaps TRBD2 (6 bases). Germline lookup yields CDR1 SNHLY and CDR2 FYNNEI. Trimming cost V 9 bases and J 4 bases, with 12 bases left between them. This CDR3 is 13 amino acids long. CDR3 protein: CASVWGVTGELFF. CDR3 DNA: TGTGCCAGTGTTTGGGGGGTCACCGGGGAGCTGTTTTTT.

The V call is TRBV5-4, the J call TRBJ1-2; TRBD1 is a possible D gene (6 bases). The V end was cut by 6 bases, the J end by 6 bases, with 24 bases between. Germline V lookup: CDR1 SGHNT, CDR2 YYREEE (reference sequence). The CDR3 has 16 residues. The CDR3 loop is CASTTQPSKRDNGYTF. CDR3 DNA sequence: TGTGCCAGCACCACCCAACCTTCGAAACGGGACAATGGCTACACCTTC.

The V gene is TRBV6-5, the J gene TRBJ1-2; 8 bases fit TRBD1. The CDR3 sequence is 13 residues long. Germline V CDR1 and CDR2: MNHEY, SVGAGI. Trimming took 8 bases from V and 5 from J; bases not matched to a gene: 7. CDR3 in DNA: TGTGCCAGCGGACAGGGAAGGGGGTATGGCTACACCTTC. Translated, it gives CASGQGRGYGYTF.

This sequence joins TRBV30 and TRBJ2-5; no clear D. This CDR3 has 12 residues. Germline V gene lookup returns CDR1 GTSNPN and CDR2 SVGIG (reference sequence). Trimming stripped 2 bases from V and 5 bases from J, with 9 bases between. CDR3 bases: TGTGCCTGGAGTCCAAGTAGCGAGACCCAGTACTTC. As protein: CAWSPSSETQYF.

The chain joins TRBV29-1 to TRBJ1-1; 7 nucleotides agree with TRBD1. V lost 6 bases, J lost 1 base, and 11 bases stayed unmatched. The CDR3 spans 15 residues. The germline V gene encodes CDR1 SQVTM and CDR2 ANQGSEA. DNA for the CDR3: TGCAGCGTCACCACCACCGGGACAGCGAACACTGAAGCTTTCTTT. Translation gives CSVTTTGTANTEAFF.

CDR3 sequence: CASSPWTGIGNTIYF. The CDR3 region has the DNA TGTGCCAGCAGCCCCTGGACAGGCATAGGAAACACCATATATTTT. V is TRBV7-9 and J is TRBJ1-3; 7 bases are shared with TRBD1. Losses at the gene ends were 5 bases for V and 4 bases for J; bases not matched to a gene: 8. CDR3 length equals 15 residues. The germline gives CDR1 SEHNR, CDR2 FQNEAQ (reference sequence).

The chain carries TRBV21-1 and TRBJ1-5; the table gives TRBD1 as D, unverified against the DNA. TRBV21-1 is assigned pseudogene status. The CDR3 contains 19 residues. Here the CDR3 DNA reads TGTGCCAGCAGCACTCGGACAGGGCTCAAAGGGATTAGCAATCAGCCCCAGCATTTT. It specifies CASSTRTGLKGISNQPQHF.

The J gene is TRBJ2-1, the V gene TRBV10-1; D is uncertain. Germline V gene sequence: CDR1 WNHNN, CDR2 SYGVQD (reference sequence). V gave up 6 bases and J gave up 2 bases, with 8 bases separating them. This CDR3 is 13 amino acids long. CDR3 protein: CASSAEPYNEQFF. The CDR3 DNA reads TGCGCCAGCAGCGCGGAGCCCTACAATGAGCAGTTCTTC.